The following is a TCR beta chain sequence with its context. Its target is unknown. The data belong to a study of T cells expressing NK-cell markers. Per germline, CDR1 KGHDR and CDR2 SFDVKD. The CDR3 is made up of 15 amino acids. Study-wide results and caveats: For about six donors, the dominant NKG2C+ clonotypes made up roughly 1.0-8% of their CD8+ T cells.

UMIs accompanied the 5'RACE template switching by which TCR beta cDNA was made. Reprocessing the 5' RACE reads, TCRdb reports a single entry for every CDR3 protein and omits DNA. The sample data list about 260,000 distinct CDR3 sequences. The receptor's source is a woman between 18 and 70 years old in good health. The sequenced sample consisted of blood T cells: a sorted CD56 or NKG2C T cell subset, CD4+ or CD8+ T cells, or bulk PBMC T cells (not recorded which). This chain connects TRBV24-1 to TRBJ2-5; the TCRdb call, TRBD1, lacks DNA for checking. CDR3 region: CATSDTGTDQETQYF.